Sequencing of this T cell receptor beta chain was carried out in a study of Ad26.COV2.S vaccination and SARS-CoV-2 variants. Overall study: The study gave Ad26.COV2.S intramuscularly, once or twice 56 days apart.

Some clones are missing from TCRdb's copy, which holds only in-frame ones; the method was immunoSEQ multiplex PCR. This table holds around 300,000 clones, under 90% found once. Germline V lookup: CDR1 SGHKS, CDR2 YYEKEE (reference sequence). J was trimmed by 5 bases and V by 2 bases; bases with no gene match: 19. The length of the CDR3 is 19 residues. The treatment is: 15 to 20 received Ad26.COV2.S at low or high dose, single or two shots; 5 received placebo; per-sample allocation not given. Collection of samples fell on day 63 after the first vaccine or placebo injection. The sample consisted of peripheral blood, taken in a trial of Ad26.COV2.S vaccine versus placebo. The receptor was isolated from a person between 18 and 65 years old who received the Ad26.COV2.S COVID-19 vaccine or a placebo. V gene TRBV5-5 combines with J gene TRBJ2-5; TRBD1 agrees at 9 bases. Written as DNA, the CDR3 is TGTGCCAGCAGCTTACAAGTGAATCCCGGGACAGGGTACGGGGAGACCCAGTACTTC. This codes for CASSLQVNPGTGYGETQYF.